The next 23 T cell receptor beta chains were all read from a single sample in a study of CD8 T cells in Susac syndrome. RNA amounts of roughly 0.45 to 1 ug underwent reverse transcription with random hexamers. TCRdb reprocessed the immunoSEQ multiplex PCR reads with MiXCR, giving one entry per CDR3 protein. Seen here are around 180,000 distinct CDR3 sequences, 93% observed once, and the top ten hold roughly 0.097%. Source material: CD4+ T cells from PBMCs. These receptors were collected from a human donor with multiple sclerosis.

V gene TRBV27 combines with J gene TRBJ1-1; 7 nucleotides align to TRBD1. CDR1 MNHEY and CDR2 SMNVEV come from the germline V gene (reference sequence). The V gene end was trimmed by 10 bases and the J gene end by 0 bases; junction bases not matched to a gene: 5. There are 13 residues in the CDR3. The CDR3 coding sequence is TGTGCCACTCAGACAGGGATGAACACTGAAGCTTTCTTT. Protein sequence: CATQTGMNTEAFF.

The genes are TRBV11-2 and TRBJ2-7, with unresolved D. The length of the CDR3 is 11 residues. Trimming stripped 4 bases from V and 11 bases from J, with 12 bases between. Germline V gene sequence: CDR1 SGHAT, CDR2 FQNNGV. CDR3 region: CASSSSPFKYF. DNA of the CDR3: TGTGCCAGCAGCTCATCCCCGTTCAAGTACTTC.

This chain joins TRBV19 and TRBJ1-2; perhaps TRBD1 as D (6 bases). This CDR3 has 15 amino acids. Germline V gene lookup returns CDR1 LNHDA and CDR2 SQIVND (reference sequence). Trimming pared 3 bases from V and 4 bases from J, leaving 15 bases between. CDR3 loop: CASSIGTLSPYGYTF. CDR3 DNA: TGTGCCAGTAGTATCGGGACACTAAGCCCCTATGGCTACACCTTC.

The chain is built from TRBV5-1 and TRBJ2-1, with D perhaps TRBD2 (5 bases). In germline, CDR1 is SGHRS, CDR2 YFSETQ. Trimming cost V 0 bases and J 0 bases, with 7 bases left between them. CDR3 length: 15 amino acids. The CDR3 DNA is TGCGCCAGCAGCTTGGCTAGCAGCTCCTACAATGAGCAGTTCTTC. Translated: CASSLASSSYNEQFF.

The chain employs TRBV29-1 and TRBJ1-1; D ambiguous. Germline V gene data show CDR1 as SQVTM and CDR2 as ANQGSEA. The CDR3 is 10 residues long. V was cut by 4 bases and J by 6 bases, with 6 bases left in between. The CDR3 sequence: CSVADSEAFF. For the CDR3, the DNA is TGCAGCGTTGCCGATTCTGAAGCTTTCTTT.

The chain recombines TRBV6-5 with TRBJ2-1; TRBD2 aligns across 15 bases. The germline CDR1 and CDR2 sequences are MNHEY and SVGAGI. CDR3 length: 15 amino acids. Trimming at V came to 6 bases and at J to 10 bases, leaving 7 bases not matched to a gene. For the CDR3, the DNA is TGTGCCAGCAGCCGGACTAGCGGGGGGGCCGGAGAGCAGTTCTTC. Its translation is CASSRTSGGAGEQFF.

The chain employs TRBV25-1 and TRBJ2-5; D may be TRBD1 (5 bases). The CDR3 consists of 14 residues. V was pared by 0 bases and J by 5 bases, with 10 bases between. CDR1 and CDR2 from the germline V gene are MGHDK and SYGVNS. The CDR3, as DNA: TGTGCCAGCAGTGAATATCAGGGTACGGAGACCCAGTACTTC. It translates to CASSEYQGTETQYF.

This rearrangement joins TRBV5-1 to TRBJ2-7, with a tentative D call TRBD1 (7 bases). Germline CDR1 SGHRS, CDR2 YFSETQ. Trimming took off 3 bases at V and 3 bases at J, with 10 bases between the two ends. The CDR3 runs to 13 residues. CDR3 sequence reads: CASSSGGYYEQYF. The CDR3 bases are TGCGCCAGCAGCTCAGGGGGGTACTACGAGCAGTACTTC.

CDR3 in DNA: TGTGCCAGCAGTTTTTCCCAGAAAGCTGGCTACACCTTC. It codes for CASSFSQKAGYTF. The chain links TRBV12-3 or TRBV12-4 to TRBJ1-2; D is undetermined. The CDR3 extends over 13 amino acids. Trimming took off 3 bases at V and 7 bases at J, with 12 bases between the two ends.

The J gene is TRBJ1-1, the V gene TRBV30, with 7 bases that match TRBD1. Germline V CDR1 and CDR2: GTSNPN, SVGIG (reference sequence). J gave up 2 bases and V 4 bases, and 7 bases lay outside the gene matches. This CDR3 has 14 residues. CDR3: CAWTKGQSNTEAFF. DNA for the CDR3: TGTGCCTGGACCAAGGGACAGTCCAACACTGAAGCTTTCTTT.

As DNA, the CDR3 is TGTGCCAGCAGTTTCGGGGGAGGTGAGCAGTTCTTC. The encoded protein is CASSFGGGEQFF. This chain connects TRBV12-3 or TRBV12-4 to TRBJ2-1, with D possibly TRBD2 on 6 matching bases. V was shortened by 3 bases and J by 9 bases, with 9 bases between the two germline ends. CDR3 length: 12 residues.

The chain is built from TRBV7-3 and TRBJ1-6; TRBD1 might be the D (5 bases). The ends were cut back, 3 bases at V and 2 bases at J, with 11 bases in the middle. Germline CDR1 and CDR2: SGHTA and FQGTGA. The CDR3 sequence is 16 residues long. Here the CDR3 reads CASSLGGGTYNSPLHF. As DNA, the CDR3 is TGTGCCAGCAGCTTGGGGGGAGGAACCTATAATTCACCCCTCCACTTT.

The chain carries TRBV18 and TRBJ2-3; D uncertain. Trimming took off 3 bases at V and 2 bases at J, with 9 bases between the two ends. The CDR3 consists of 14 residues. Germline V gene lookup returns CDR1 KGHSH and CDR2 LQKENI. DNA of the CDR3: TGTGCCAGCTCACCGAACGTGGACACAGATACGCAGTATTTT. It yields the protein CASSPNVDTDTQYF. The full variable domain, completed using reference TRBV18 and TRBJ2-3, is NAGVMQNPRHLVRRRGQEARLRCSPMKGHSHVYWYRQLPEEGLKFMVYLQKENIIDESGMPKERFSAEFPKEGPSILRIQQVVRGDSAAYFCASSPNVDTDTQYFGPGTRLTVL.

The chain couples TRBV5-4 to TRBJ1-2; tentative D call: TRBD1 (6 bases). The CDR3 has 14 residues. Germline lookup yields CDR1 SGHNT and CDR2 YYREEE (reference sequence). With 3 bases removed from V and 3 bases from J, the gap between germline ends came to 12 bases. In DNA form, the CDR3 reads TGTGCCAGCAGCTGGGGCAGGGGAGACTATGGCTACACCTTC. Its protein is CASSWGRGDYGYTF.

The V and J genes are TRBV5-1 and TRBJ2-7, with 7 bases that match TRBD2. Germline loops: CDR1 SGHRS, CDR2 YFSETQ. The ends lost 0 bases at V and 3 bases at J; junction bases unmatched: 9. The CDR3 is made up of 16 amino acids. The DNA for the CDR3 is TGCGCCAGCAGCTTGGCGGGCGGGAGTCCGAACTACGAGCAGTACTTC. This encodes CASSLAGGSPNYEQYF.

The rearrangement links TRBV19 to TRBJ1-5; weak D call: TRBD1 (6 bases). From germline, CDR1 is LNHDA and CDR2 SQIVND (reference sequence). V dropped 6 bases and J dropped 2 bases, with 14 bases sitting between them. The length of the CDR3 is 15 residues. The CDR3 loop is CASRSLQGGNQPQHF. As DNA, the CDR3 is TGTGCCAGTAGGTCGTTACAGGGCGGCAATCAGCCCCAGCATTTT.

V is TRBV24-1 and J is TRBJ2-1; possibly TRBD2 for D (6 bases). CDR1 and CDR2 from the germline V gene are KGHDR and SFDVKD. The CDR3 runs 16 residues. V lost 4 bases and J lost 2, with 14 bases in between. The CDR3 sequence: CATSDTDGTAYNEQFF. The CDR3 nucleotides are TGTGCCACCAGTGACACGGACGGGACTGCCTACAATGAGCAGTTCTTC.

The gene calls are TRBV5-1 and TRBJ2-5; 11 nucleotides line up with TRBD2. J gave up 6 bases and V 1 base, and 8 bases lay outside the gene matches. From germline, CDR1 is SGHRS and CDR2 YFSETQ. This CDR3 region has 16 residues. The CDR3 bases are TGCGCCAGCAGCTTGTCCAAGACTAGCGGGGCACAGACCCAGTACTTC. This codes for CASSLSKTSGAQTQYF.

CDR3: CSAGGPAVYEQYF. For the CDR3, the DNA is TGCTCCGCCGGCGGACCCGCGGTATACGAGCAGTACTTC. The J gene is TRBJ2-7, the V gene TRBV29-1, with D hard to call. CDR3 length: 13 amino acids. The germline CDR1 and CDR2 sequences are SQVTM and ANQGSEA.

The CDR3 protein is CSASGTEANTGELFF. The DNA of the CDR3 is TGCAGTGCTAGTGGGACAGAAGCGAACACCGGGGAGCTGTTTTTT. The chain carries TRBV20-1 and TRBJ2-2; 7 bases align to TRBD1. J gave up 0 bases and V 3 bases, and 4 bases lay outside the gene matches. Germline V gene sequence: CDR1 DFQATT, CDR2 SNEGSKA (reference sequence). The CDR3 runs to 15 residues.

The rearrangement uses TRBV18 and TRBJ1-2; tentative D call: TRBD1 (6 bases). This CDR3 has 13 amino acids. The germline V gene has CDR1 KGHSH and CDR2 LQKENI. Trimming cost V 5 bases and J 8 bases, with 15 bases left between them. CDR3: CASSSRQEGGYTF. The CDR3 nucleotides are TGTGCCAGCTCATCTCGACAGGAAGGAGGCTACACCTTC.

The rearrangement links TRBV5-4 to TRBJ2-2; 10 positions match TRBD2. The germline V gene encodes CDR1 SGHNT and CDR2 YYREEE (reference sequence). The V segment lost 4 bases and the J segment 1 base; nucleotides outside the gene matches: 1. CDR3 length: 15 amino acids. This CDR3 reads CASSVAGGNTGELFF. CDR3 DNA sequence: TGTGCCAGCAGCGTAGCGGGGGGGAACACCGGGGAGCTGTTTTTT.

This clonotype was recorded a few times. One end of the junction is discordant with germline, which a read error may explain. The chain uses TRBV5-1 and TRBJ1-3, with a possible D match to TRBD1 (5 bases). Germline CDR1 reads SGHRS; CDR2 reads YFSETQ. The length of the CDR3 is 14 residues. Here the CDR3 reads CASSPGTSGNTIYF. In DNA form, the CDR3 reads TGTGCCAGCAGCCCCGGGACGTCTGGAAACACCATATATTTT.